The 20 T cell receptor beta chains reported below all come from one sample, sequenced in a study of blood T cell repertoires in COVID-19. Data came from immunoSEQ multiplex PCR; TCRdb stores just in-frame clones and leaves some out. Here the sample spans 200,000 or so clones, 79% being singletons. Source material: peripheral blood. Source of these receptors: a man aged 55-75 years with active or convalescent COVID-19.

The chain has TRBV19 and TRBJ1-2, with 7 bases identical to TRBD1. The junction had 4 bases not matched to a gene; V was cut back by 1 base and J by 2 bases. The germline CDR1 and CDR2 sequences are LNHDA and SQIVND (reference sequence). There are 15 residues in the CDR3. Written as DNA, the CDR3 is TGTGCCAGTAGTATAGGAGGACAGGCAAACTATGGCTACACCTTC. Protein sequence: CASSIGGQANYGYTF.

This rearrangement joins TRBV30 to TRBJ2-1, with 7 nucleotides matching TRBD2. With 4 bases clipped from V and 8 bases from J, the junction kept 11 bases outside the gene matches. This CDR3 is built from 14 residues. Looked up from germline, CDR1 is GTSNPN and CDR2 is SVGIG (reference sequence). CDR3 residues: CAWKLAFQRDEQFF. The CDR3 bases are TGTGCCTGGAAACTAGCGTTCCAAAGGGATGAGCAGTTCTTC.

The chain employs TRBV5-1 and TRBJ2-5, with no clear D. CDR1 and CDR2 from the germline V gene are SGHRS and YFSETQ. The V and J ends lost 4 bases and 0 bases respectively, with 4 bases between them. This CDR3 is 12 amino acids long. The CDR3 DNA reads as TGCGCCAGCAGCCCTAACCAAGAGACCCAGTACTTC. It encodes CASSPNQETQYF.

CDR3 coding DNA: TGCGCCAGCAGCCCAGGACTAGCGGGGTCCTACAATGAGCAGTTCTTC. This codes for CASSPGLAGSYNEQFF. V usage is TRBV4-3 and J usage is TRBJ2-1; 12 bases are a match to TRBD2. The trim removed 4 bases at V and 1 base at J, leaving 2 bases unmatched. The CDR3 loop spans 16 amino acids. Germline loops: CDR1 LGHNA, CDR2 YSLEER.

CDR3 DNA sequence: TGTGCCAGCAGACAAAGGGACAGGGAAAATTCACCCCTCCACTTT. This codes for CASRQRDRENSPLHF. The chain couples TRBV6-5 to TRBJ1-6, with TRBD1 matching 9 bases. This CDR3 is 15 amino acids long. Trimming took 6 bases from V and 7 from J; bases not matched to a gene: 7. Germline V gene sequence: CDR1 MNHEY, CDR2 SVGAGI.

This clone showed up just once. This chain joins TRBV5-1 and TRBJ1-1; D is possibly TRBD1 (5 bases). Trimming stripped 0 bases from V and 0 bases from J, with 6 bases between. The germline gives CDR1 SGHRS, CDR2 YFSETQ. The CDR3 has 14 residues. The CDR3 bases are TGCGCCAGCAGCTTGGGACAGATGAACACTGAAGCTTTCTTT. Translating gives CASSLGQMNTEAFF.

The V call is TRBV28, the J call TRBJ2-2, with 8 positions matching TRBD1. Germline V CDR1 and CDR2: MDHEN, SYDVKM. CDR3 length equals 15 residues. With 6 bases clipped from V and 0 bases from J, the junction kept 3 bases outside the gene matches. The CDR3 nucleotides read TGTGCCAGCAGAGACAGGGGCTCGAACACCGGGGAGCTGTTTTTT. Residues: CASRDRGSNTGELFF.

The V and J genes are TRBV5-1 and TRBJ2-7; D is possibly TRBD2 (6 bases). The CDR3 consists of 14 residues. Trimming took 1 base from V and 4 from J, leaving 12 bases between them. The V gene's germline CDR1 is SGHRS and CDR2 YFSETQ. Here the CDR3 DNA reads TGCGCCAGCAGCTTGATCAGCGGGCCATACGAGCAGTACTTC. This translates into CASSLISGPYEQYF.

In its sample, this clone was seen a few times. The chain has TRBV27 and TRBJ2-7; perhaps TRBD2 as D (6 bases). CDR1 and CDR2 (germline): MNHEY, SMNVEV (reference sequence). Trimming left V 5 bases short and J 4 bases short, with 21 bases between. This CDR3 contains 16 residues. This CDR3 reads CASSPTRRAPVYEQYF. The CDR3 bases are TGTGCCAGCAGTCCAACCCGGAGGGCCCCGGTATACGAGCAGTACTTC.

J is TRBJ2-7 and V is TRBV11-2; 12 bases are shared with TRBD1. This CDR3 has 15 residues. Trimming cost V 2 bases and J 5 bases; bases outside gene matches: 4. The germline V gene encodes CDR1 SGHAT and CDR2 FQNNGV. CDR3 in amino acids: CASSLSRDRGHEQYF. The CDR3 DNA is TGTGCCAGCAGCTTATCCCGGGACAGGGGGCACGAGCAGTACTTC.

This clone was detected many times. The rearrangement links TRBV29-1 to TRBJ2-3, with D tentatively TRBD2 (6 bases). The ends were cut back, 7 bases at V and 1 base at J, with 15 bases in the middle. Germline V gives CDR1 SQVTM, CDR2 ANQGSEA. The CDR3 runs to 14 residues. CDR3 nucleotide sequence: TGCAGCGCCCGGCGGGAATTTGGCACAGATACGCAGTATTTT. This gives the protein CSARREFGTDTQYF.

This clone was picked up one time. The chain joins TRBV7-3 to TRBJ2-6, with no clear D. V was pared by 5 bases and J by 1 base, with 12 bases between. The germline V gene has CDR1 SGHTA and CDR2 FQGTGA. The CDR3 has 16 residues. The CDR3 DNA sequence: TGTGCCAGCAGCCCCATTGCGGCTTCTGGGGCCAACGTCCTGACTTTC. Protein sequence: CASSPIAASGANVLTF. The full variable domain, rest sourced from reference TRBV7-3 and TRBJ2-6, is GAGVSQTPSNKVTEKGKYVELRCDPISGHTALYWYRQSLGQGPEFLIYFQGTGAADDSGLPNDRFFAVRPEGSVSTLKIQRTERGDSAVYLCASSPIAASGANVLTFGAGSRLTVL.

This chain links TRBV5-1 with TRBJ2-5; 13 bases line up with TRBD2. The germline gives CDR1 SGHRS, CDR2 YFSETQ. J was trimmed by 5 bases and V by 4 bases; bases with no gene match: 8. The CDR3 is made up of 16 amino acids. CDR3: CASSPGTSGEGETQYF. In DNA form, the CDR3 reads TGCGCCAGCAGCCCCGGGACTAGCGGGGAGGGGGAGACCCAGTACTTC.

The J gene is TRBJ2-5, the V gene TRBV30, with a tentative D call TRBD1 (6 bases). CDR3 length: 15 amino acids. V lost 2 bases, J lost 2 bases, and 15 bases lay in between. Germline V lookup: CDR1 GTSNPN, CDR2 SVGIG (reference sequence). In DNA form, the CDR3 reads TGTGCCTGGAGTTTAGGACAGTTGGGGCAAGAGACCCAGTACTTC. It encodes CAWSLGQLGQETQYF.

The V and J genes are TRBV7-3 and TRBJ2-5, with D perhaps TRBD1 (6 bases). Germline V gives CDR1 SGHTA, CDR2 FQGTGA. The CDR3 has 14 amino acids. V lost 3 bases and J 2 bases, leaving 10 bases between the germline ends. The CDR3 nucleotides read TGTGCCAGCAGCTTGTGGGGGACACAAGAGACCCAGTACTTC. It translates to CASSLWGTQETQYF.

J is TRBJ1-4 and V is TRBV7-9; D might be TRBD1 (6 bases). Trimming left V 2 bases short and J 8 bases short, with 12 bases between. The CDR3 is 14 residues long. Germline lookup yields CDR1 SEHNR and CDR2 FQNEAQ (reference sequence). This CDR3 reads CASSLNRVWEKLFF. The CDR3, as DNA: TGTGCCAGCAGCTTAAACAGGGTCTGGGAAAAACTGTTTTTT. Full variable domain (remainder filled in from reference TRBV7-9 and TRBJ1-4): DTGVSQNPRHKITKRGQNVTFRCDPISEHNRLYWYRQTLGQGPEFLTYFQNEAQLEKSRLLSDRFSAERPKGSFSTLEIQRTEQGDSAMYLCASSLNRVWEKLFFGSGTQLSVL.

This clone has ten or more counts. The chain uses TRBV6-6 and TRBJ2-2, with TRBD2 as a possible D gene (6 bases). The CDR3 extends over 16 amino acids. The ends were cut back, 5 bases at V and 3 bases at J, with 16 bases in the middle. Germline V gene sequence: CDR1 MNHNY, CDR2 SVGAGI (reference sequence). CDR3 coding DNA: TGTGCCAGCAGTCCCGGAGCTCCGGGGGACACCGGGGAGCTGTTTTTT. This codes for CASSPGAPGDTGELFF.

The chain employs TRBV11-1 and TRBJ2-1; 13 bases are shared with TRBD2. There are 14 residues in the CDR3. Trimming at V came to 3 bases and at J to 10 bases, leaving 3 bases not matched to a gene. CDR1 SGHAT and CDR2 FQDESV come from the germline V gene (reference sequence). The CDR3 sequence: CASSFGTSGIEQFF. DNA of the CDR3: TGTGCCAGCAGCTTCGGGACTAGCGGGATCGAGCAGTTCTTC.

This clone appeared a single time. Written as DNA, the CDR3 is TGTGCCAGCAGCTTGGATTCAGGCTGGGAGCAGTTCTTC. It yields the protein CASSLDSGWEQFF. The chain couples TRBV5-4 to TRBJ2-1; D call uncertain. CDR3 length: 13 residues. Germline-derived CDR1 and CDR2 are SGHNT and YYREEE (reference sequence). V lost 0 bases and J 10 bases, leaving 11 bases between the germline ends.

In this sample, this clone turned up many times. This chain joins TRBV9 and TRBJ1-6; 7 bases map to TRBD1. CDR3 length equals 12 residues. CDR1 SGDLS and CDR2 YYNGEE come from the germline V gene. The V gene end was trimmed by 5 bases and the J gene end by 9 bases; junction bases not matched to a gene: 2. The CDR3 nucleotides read TGTGCCAGCAGTACAGGGGCTTCACCCCTCCACTTT. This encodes CASSTGASPLHF.